What follows are 9 T cell receptor beta chains derived from one specimen sequenced in a study of blood T cells in healthy people across ages. Using a J-beta primer mix together with a sample-barcoded 5' primer, a second PCR was run for roughly 6 to 12 cycles. TCRdb itself ran the 5' RACE reads through MiXCR, one entry per CDR3 protein. Of hundreds of thousands of distinct CDR3 sequences in the sample, about 62% were seen once. The sequenced sample was blood. The receptor source for this set is a man aged 25-40 years in good health.

The CDR3 DNA reads TGCGCCAGCAGCCCCCGAACGGGACGTGAGCAGTTCTTC. This gives the protein CASSPRTGREQFF. The V and J genes are TRBV4-3 and TRBJ2-1; the D call may be TRBD1 or TRBD2 (5 bases each). From germline, CDR1 is LGHNA and CDR2 YSLEER. The CDR3 runs to 13 residues. With 4 bases removed from V and 9 bases from J, the gap between germline ends came to 13 bases.

This sequence joins TRBV6-5 and TRBJ2-7, with 7 bases identical to TRBD1. Trimming cost V 6 bases and J 0 bases; bases outside gene matches: 8. Germline CDR1 is MNHEY and CDR2 is SVGAGI. This CDR3 is 15 amino acids long. This chain's CDR3 is CASSPRQGLSYEQYF. The DNA for the CDR3 is TGTGCCAGCAGCCCAAGACAGGGCCTCTCCTACGAGCAGTACTTC.

Notes on this clonotype: Just one base apart from a much larger clone, this may be a read error. V and J are TRBV15 and TRBJ2-4, with unresolved D. Germline lookup yields CDR1 LNHNV and CDR2 YYDKDF (reference sequence). This CDR3 has 15 residues. As DNA, the CDR3 is TGTGCCACCAGCGTCGACATCTTAGCCGAAAACATTCAGTACTTC. Translated, it gives CATSVDILAENIQYF.

V usage is TRBV10-3 and J usage is TRBJ2-5, with D tentatively TRBD1 (5 bases). Judging by the DNA end, TRBJ2-7 fits better; the J call may be wrong. The CDR3 runs 14 residues. The germline gives CDR1 ENHRY, CDR2 SYGVKD. CDR3 in DNA: TGTGCCATCTCCCCACAACAGGTTACCTACGAGCAGTACTTC. It codes for CAISPQQVTYEQYF.

V gene TRBV2 combines with J gene TRBJ2-1; tentative D call: TRBD2 (6 bases). CDR3 length: 11 amino acids. The germline V and J ends were trimmed by 9 bases and 9 bases, with 12 bases remaining between them. The V gene's germline CDR1 is SNHLY and CDR2 FYNNEI. The CDR3, as DNA: TGTGCCAGTCGGGGGACGAGTGAGCAGTTCTTC. It translates to CASRGTSEQFF.

The table lists this clonotype with a few counts. The gene calls are TRBV29-1 and TRBJ2-5, with D maybe TRBD1 (6 bases). The CDR3 spans 12 residues. Germline V gene sequence: CDR1 SQVTM, CDR2 ANQGSEA. Trimming shortened V by 3 bases and J by 6 bases, and 11 bases separated the two germline ends. The CDR3, as DNA: TGCAGCGTTGAGGGGCAGGGGCAGACCCAGTACTTC. The encoded protein is CSVEGQGQTQYF.

This sequence joins TRBV6-2 or TRBV6-3 and TRBJ2-7, with D perhaps TRBD2 (7 bases). The CDR3 is 14 residues long. CDR1 is MNHEY, CDR2 SVGEGT, per germline. With 7 bases removed from V and 3 bases from J, the gap between germline ends came to 16 bases. CDR3 bases: TGTGCCAGCAACGAACAGGGCGGGGGCTACGAGCAGTACTTC. This sequence encodes CASNEQGGGYEQYF.

The rearrangement joins TRBV25-1 to TRBJ2-1; D is undetermined. Trimming left V 2 bases short and J 8 bases short, with 7 bases between. The CDR3 runs 12 residues. Germline V lookup: CDR1 MGHDK, CDR2 SYGVNS. This CDR3 is CASSEGSDEQFF. CDR3 coding DNA: TGTGCCAGCAGTGAAGGAAGCGATGAGCAGTTCTTC.

The CDR3 DNA reads as TGCAGCGTTGCTGTGACTAGCTCATATGAGCAGTTCTTC. Translating it yields CSVAVTSSYEQFF. The chain links TRBV29-1 to TRBJ2-1; 7 bases match TRBD2. The V gene's germline CDR1 is SQVTM and CDR2 ANQGSEA. Losses at the gene ends were 4 bases for V and 8 bases for J; bases not matched to a gene: 8. The CDR3 sequence is 13 residues long.